This TCR beta chain emerged from a study of blood T cell repertoires in COVID-19. Across the whole study: Researchers got acute and convalescent COVID-19 samples from the United States, Italy and Spain. Sample material is recorded as cDNA or gDNA derived from T cells, B-cell-depleted T cells, or PBMCs.

This clone has a handful of counts. The CDR3 length is 15 residues. The germline V gene encodes CDR1 MRHNA and CDR2 SNTAGT. V was pared by 3 bases and J by 1 base, with 11 bases between. This table comes from immunoSEQ multiplex PCR, and its TCRdb copy is limited to in-frame clones, with some not included. Here the sample spans hundreds of thousands of clones, roughly 87% being singletons. This TCR derives from a woman between 18 and 29 years old who had recovered from COVID-19. The gene calls are TRBV6-4 and TRBJ2-3; D unclear. The sample comprised peripheral blood. CDR3 amino acids: CASSENPGGTDTQYF. The CDR3 nucleotides are TGTGCCAGCAGTGAGAATCCCGGTGGCACAGATACGCAGTATTTT.